The following is a TCR beta chain sequence with its context. The entry originates in a study of cytomegalovirus exposure and HLA in healthy donors. Germline assignment: CDR1 PRHDT and CDR2 FYEKMQ (reference sequence). The germline V and J ends were trimmed by 4 bases and 8 bases, with 11 bases remaining between them. The CDR3 runs to 12 residues. PCR was performed using 60 Vbeta and 13 Jbeta primers. The protocol was immunoSEQ multiplex PCR, while the TCRdb copy is restricted to in-frame clones and leaves out a portion. The repertoire holds over 150,000 clones, with roughly four fifths as singletons. The source material was PBMCs. The receptor was derived from a woman in her fifties or sixties in good health and CMV-seronegative. V usage is TRBV13 and J usage is TRBJ1-2; no firm D call. CDR3 protein: CASSSGYGGYTF. As DNA, the CDR3 is TGTGCCAGCAGCTCCGGGTACGGAGGCTACACCTTC.